A selection of T cell receptor beta chains follows, all from one sample in a study of cytomegalovirus exposure and HLA in healthy donors. The table came from immunoSEQ multiplex PCR; TCRdb's copy has only in-frame clones and leaves some out. The ten most abundant clones cover roughly 2% of a sample with some 120,000 clones. Sample: PBMCs. All receptors come from a woman aged 60-70 years in good health and CMV-seronegative. Both conserved end residues are part of each CDR3. D genes are given only for firm matches.

len | j_gene | d_gene | v_gene | CDR3aa | CDR3nt
16 | TRBJ1-2 | NA | TRBV6-1 | CASSDPAGRNEDGYTF | TGTGCCAGCAGTGACCCCGCGGGGAGGAATGAGGATGGCTACACCTTC
16 | TRBJ2-7 | TRBD1 | TRBV4-1 | CASSTSSGTGMWEQYF | TGCGCCAGCAGCACCAGCTCCGGGACAGGGATGTGGGAGCAGTACTTC
14 | TRBJ2-3 | TRBD1 | TRBV7-9 | CASRQGGSTDTQYF | TGTGCCAGCAGACAGGGGGGCTCCACTGATACGCAGTATTTT
13 | TRBJ1-5 | NA | TRBV6-5 | CASSYNGRQPQHF | TGTGCCAGCAGTTACAACGGTAGACAGCCCCAGCATTTT
15 | TRBJ1-2 | TRBD1 | TRBV9 | CASSVAVAGGYGYTF | TGTGCCAGCAGCGTAGCGGTGGCAGGGGGCTATGGCTACACCTTC
14 | TRBJ2-2 | TRBD2 | TRBV7-3 | CASSSGLLTGELFF | TGTGCCAGCAGCTCGGGACTACTCACCGGGGAGCTGTTTTTT
14 | TRBJ2-7 | TRBD1 | TRBV27 | CASTRQGKPYEQYF | TGTGCCAGCACCCGACAGGGGAAGCCCTACGAGCAGTACTTC
13 | TRBJ1-1 | NA | TRBV7-9 | CASSRGFSTEAFF | TGTGCCAGCAGCCGCGGGTTTAGCACTGAAGCTTTCTTT
15 | TRBJ2-2 | NA | TRBV2 | CASGRLASFTGELFF | TGTGCCAGCGGCAGGCTAGCGAGTTTCACCGGGGAGCTGTTTTTT
14 | TRBJ1-4 | NA | TRBV13 | CASSTSWGHEKLFF | TGTGCCAGCAGCACCAGTTGGGGCCATGAAAAACTGTTTTTT
15 | TRBJ1-1 | TRBD1 | TRBV5-1 | CASSFGTAMNTEAFF | TGCGCCAGCAGCTTCGGGACAGCCATGAACACTGAAGCTTTCTTT
14 | TRBJ1-6 | NA | TRBV7-9 | CASSLGLGVSPLHF | TGTGCCAGCAGCTTAGGACTTGGAGTATCACCCCTCCACTTT
15 | TRBJ2-1 | NA | TRBV7-3 | CASSSGRSSYNEQFF | TGTGCCAGCAGCTCGGGGAGGAGCTCCTACAATGAGCAGTTCTTC
14 | TRBJ1-6 | NA | TRBV19 | CASSMTASNSPLHF | TGTGCCAGTAGTATGACTGCCTCTAATTCACCCCTCCACTTT
17 | TRBJ1-5 | TRBD1 | TRBV19 | CASSPRQGRLSNQPQHF | TGTGCCAGTAGCCCACGACAGGGGAGGTTGAGCAATCAGCCCCAGCATTTT
16 | TRBJ2-7 | TRBD1 | TRBV10-3 | CAIRQEDRGPSYEQYF | TGTGCCATCAGACAAGAGGACAGGGGCCCCTCCTACGAGCAGTACTTC
13 | TRBJ1-1 | NA | TRBV9 | CASSVAMNTEAFF | TGTGCCAGCAGCGTAGCTATGAACACTGAAGCTTTCTTT
16 | TRBJ2-3 | TRBD2 | TRBV4-2 | CASSPRASGSPDTQYF | TGTGCCAGCAGCCCTCGTGCCAGCGGGAGTCCAGATACGCAGTATTTT
15 | TRBJ2-1 | TRBD1 | TRBV11-3 | CASSPGQGSKNEQFF | TGTGCCAGCAGCCCGGGACAGGGTAGTAAAAATGAGCAGTTCTTC
16 | TRBJ1-3 | TRBD1 | TRBV18 | CASSYGTGGYGNTIYF | TGTGCCAGCTCATACGGGACAGGGGGATACGGAAACACCATATATTTT
12 | TRBJ2-7 | NA | TRBV5-1 | CASSFISYEQYF | TGCGCCAGCAGCTTTATCTCCTACGAGCAGTACTTC
15 | TRBJ2-7 | NA | TRBV9 | CASSPRQGLSYEQYF | TGTGCCAGCAGCCCCCGACAGGGACTTTCCTACGAGCAGTACTTC
13 | TRBJ1-2 | NA | TRBV12-5 | CASGLYRVSGYTF | TGTGCTAGTGGTTTATACAGGGTTTCTGGCTACACCTTC
16 | TRBJ2-1 | TRBD1 | TRBV10-3 | CAIRDLGQGAWNEQFF | TGTGCCATCAGGGACTTGGGACAGGGGGCATGGAATGAGCAGTTCTTC
17 | TRBJ2-5 | NA | TRBV4-1 | CASSQGTSTGVGETQYF | TGCGCCAGCAGCCAAGGAACTTCGACGGGGGTTGGTGAGACCCAGTACTTC
13 | TRBJ2-7 | NA | TRBV6-1 | CASSGSSQYEQYF | TGTGCCAGCAGCGGGAGCAGTCAATACGAGCAGTACTTC
15 | TRBJ2-1 | TRBD2 | TRBV6-1 | CASSESGGTYNEQFF | TGTGCCAGCAGTGAAAGCGGGGGGACGTACAATGAGCAGTTCTTC
13 | TRBJ1-5 | NA | TRBV7-2 | CASSSRAGQPQHF | TGTGCCAGCAGCTCCCGGGCGGGCCAGCCCCAGCATTTT
13 | TRBJ2-7 | NA | TRBV11-2 | CASSLLTGVEQYF | TGTGCCAGCAGCTTACTAACGGGAGTCGAGCAGTACTTC
16 | TRBJ1-1 | TRBD1 | TRBV18 | CASSPRQGGMNTEAFF | TGTGCCAGCTCACCCCGACAGGGGGGAATGAACACTGAAGCTTTCTTT